This T cell receptor (beta chain) was sequenced in a study of T cells in narcolepsy. The germline V gene encodes CDR1 ENHRY and CDR2 SYGVKD. CDR3 length equals 15 residues. V lost 7 bases, J lost 5 bases, and 18 bases lay in between. TCRdb's copy holds only in-frame clones and misses some; the assay was immunoSEQ multiplex PCR. Of 25,000 to 35,000 clones detected, roughly 86% appear once; the ten largest clones hold 0.85% to 1%. The chain couples TRBV10-3 to TRBJ2-1, with D perhaps TRBD2 (6 bases). This receptor was taken from a human donor in good health. Sequenced material: memory (CD45RA-) CD4+ T cells from blood. The CDR3 DNA follows: TGTGCCATCACCGGTAGGATAGCGGACGACAATGAGCAGTTCTTC. Its translation is CAITGRIADDNEQFF.